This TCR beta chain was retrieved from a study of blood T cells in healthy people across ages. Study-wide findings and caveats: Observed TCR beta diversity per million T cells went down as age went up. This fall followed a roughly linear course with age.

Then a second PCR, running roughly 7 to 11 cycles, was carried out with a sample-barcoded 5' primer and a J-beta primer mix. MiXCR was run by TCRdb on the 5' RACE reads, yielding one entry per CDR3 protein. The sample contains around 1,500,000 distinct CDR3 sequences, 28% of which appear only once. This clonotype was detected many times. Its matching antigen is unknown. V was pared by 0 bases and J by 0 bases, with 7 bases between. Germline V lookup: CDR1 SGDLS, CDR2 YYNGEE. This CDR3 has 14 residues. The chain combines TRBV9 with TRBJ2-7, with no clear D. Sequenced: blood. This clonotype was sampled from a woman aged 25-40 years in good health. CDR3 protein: CASSVGSNSYEQYF. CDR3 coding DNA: TGTGCCAGCAGCGTAGGCTCTAACTCCTACGAGCAGTACTTC.